This T cell receptor (beta chain) originates from a study of identical twins. In this sample, this clonotype turned up a few times. Its antigen is unidentified. MiXCR, run by TCRdb on the 5' RACE reads, gives a single entry per CDR3 protein. The data show around 530,000 distinct CDR3 sequences, with roughly 15% seen just once and 0.44% held by the top ten. V was pared by 5 bases and J by 7 bases, with 9 bases of the junction left unmatched. CDR1 is SQVTM and CDR2 is ANQGSEA in the germline V gene. This CDR3 is built from 15 residues. Study-wide points: Analyses based on zero insertions could be partly confounded by invariant MAIT and iNKT cells. Out-of-frame beta sequences exhibited a weaker degree of excess twin sharing.

The same data also contributed to another study, on yellow fever vaccine responses in identical twins.

The source of this sequence is a woman under 30 in good health. The chain employs TRBV29-1 and TRBJ2-1; 12 bases map to TRBD2. The sample consisted of CD4+ T cells sorted from blood. This CDR3 is CSVTRTSGTGNEQFF. As DNA, the CDR3 is TGCAGCGTTACTCGGACTAGCGGGACTGGGAATGAGCAGTTCTTC.